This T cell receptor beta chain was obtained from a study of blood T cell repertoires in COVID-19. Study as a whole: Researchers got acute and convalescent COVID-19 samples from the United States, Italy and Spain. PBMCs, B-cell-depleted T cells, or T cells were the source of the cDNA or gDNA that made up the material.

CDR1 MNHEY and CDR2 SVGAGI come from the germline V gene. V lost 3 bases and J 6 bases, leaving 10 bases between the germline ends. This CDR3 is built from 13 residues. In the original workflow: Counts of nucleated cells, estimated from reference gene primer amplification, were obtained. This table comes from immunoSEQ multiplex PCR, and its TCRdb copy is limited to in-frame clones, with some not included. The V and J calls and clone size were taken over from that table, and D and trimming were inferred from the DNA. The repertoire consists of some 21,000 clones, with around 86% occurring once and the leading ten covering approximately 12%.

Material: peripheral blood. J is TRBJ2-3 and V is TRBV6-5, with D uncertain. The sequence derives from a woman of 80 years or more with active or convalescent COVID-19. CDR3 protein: CASSYTGLDTQYF. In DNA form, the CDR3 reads TGTGCCAGCAGTTATACCGGTTTGGATACGCAGTATTTT.